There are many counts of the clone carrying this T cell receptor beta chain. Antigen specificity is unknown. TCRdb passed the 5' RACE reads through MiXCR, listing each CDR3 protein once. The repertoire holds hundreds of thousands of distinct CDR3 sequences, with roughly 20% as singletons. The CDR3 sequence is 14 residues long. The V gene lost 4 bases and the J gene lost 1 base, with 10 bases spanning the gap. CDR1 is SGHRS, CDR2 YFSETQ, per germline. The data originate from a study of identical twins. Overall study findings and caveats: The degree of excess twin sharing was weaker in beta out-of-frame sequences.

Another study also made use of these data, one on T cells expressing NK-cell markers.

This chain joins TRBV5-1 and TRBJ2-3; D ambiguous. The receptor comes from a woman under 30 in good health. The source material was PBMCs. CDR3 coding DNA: TGCGCCAGCAGCCCTGGCAGCGGCACAGATACGCAGTATTTT. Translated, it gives CASSPGSGTDTQYF.